A single sample gave rise to the 8 T cell receptor beta chains below, sequenced in a study of CD8+ T cells in alopecia areata. RNA was isolated and reverse transcribed to cDNA, the sequencing template. Sequenced by immunoSEQ multiplex PCR; TCRdb stores in-frame clones only, minus some. The data hold tens of thousands of clones, with about 96% observed a single time. Sequencing was performed on CD8+ T cells sorted from blood, taken at week 0. These receptor sequences come from a human donor with alopecia areata.

The chain recombines TRBV7-9 with TRBJ2-1; 7 bases match TRBD2. Looked up from germline, CDR1 is SEHNR and CDR2 is FQNEAQ (reference sequence). The V segment lost 7 bases and the J segment 9 bases; nucleotides outside the gene matches: 9. This CDR3 spans 13 amino acids. Written as DNA, the CDR3 is TGTGCCAGCAACCTGGGAGGGGCCGGTGAGCAGTTCTTC. Translating gives CASNLGGAGEQFF.

The V gene is TRBV6-4, the J gene TRBJ1-2, with TRBD1 identical over 7 bases. The CDR3 totals 15 residues. From germline, CDR1 is MRHNA and CDR2 SNTAGT. V lost 2 bases to trimming and J lost 4 bases; unmatched junction nucleotides: 7. The CDR3 coding sequence is TGTGCCAGCAGTGACCCGGGACAGTCCTCCTATGGCTACACCTTC. Residues: CASSDPGQSSYGYTF.

This chain connects TRBV19 to TRBJ1-6; D not certain. This CDR3 is 14 amino acids long. Between the trimmed V and J ends, which lost 5 bases and 7 bases, there was a span of 12 bases. Germline V gene lookup returns CDR1 LNHDA and CDR2 SQIVND (reference sequence). As DNA, the CDR3 is TGTGCCAGTAGTTATGGAATGCGGAATTCACCCCTCCACTTT. Translation: CASSYGMRNSPLHF.

The chain uses TRBV5-6 and TRBJ1-1, with D tentatively TRBD1 (5 bases). This CDR3 comprises 16 residues. Trimming shortened V by 2 bases and J by 0 bases, and 14 bases separated the two germline ends. Germline CDR1 SGHDT, CDR2 YYEEEE. The CDR3 nucleotides read TGTGCCAGCAGCTTAGGTCCGGACAAGTTGAACACTGAAGCTTTCTTT. Translation gives CASSLGPDKLNTEAFF.

The chain links TRBV30 to TRBJ2-7; D gene ambiguous. Germline V gene sequence: CDR1 GTSNPN, CDR2 SVGIG (reference sequence). The CDR3 sequence is 10 residues long. V lost 3 bases to trimming and J lost 5 bases, with 5 bases between them. CDR3 nucleotides: TGTGCCTGGAGGAATGACGAGCAGTACTTC. It is translated as CAWRNDEQYF. Variable domain in full (rest from reference TRBV30 and TRBJ2-7): SQTIHQWPATLVQPVGSPLSLECTVEGTSNPNLYWYRQAAGRGLQLLFYSVGIGQISSEVPQNLSASRPQDRQFILSSKKLLLSDSGFYLCAWRNDEQYFGPGTRLTVT.

This clone was recorded once. The rearrangement joins TRBV21-1 to TRBJ2-5. TRBV21-1 is a known pseudogene. The CDR3 contains 18 residues. The CDR3 loop reads CASSKGTPGTGRLETQYF. CDR3 in DNA: TGTGCCAGCAGCAAAGGGACCCCGGGCACGGGCAGATTAGAGACCCAGTACTTC.

J is TRBJ2-5 and V is TRBV7-2; 13 bases are shared with TRBD2. The CDR3 is 17 residues long. J gave up 5 bases and V 4 bases, and 10 bases lay outside the gene matches. Per the germline V gene, CDR1 is SGHTA and CDR2 is FQGNSA. The CDR3 sequence: CASSSPLAGGPGETQYF. Written as DNA, the CDR3 is TGTGCCAGCAGCTCGCCACTAGCGGGGGGGCCGGGGGAGACCCAGTACTTC.

This chain connects TRBV6-1 to TRBJ1-4; maybe TRBD1 (5 bases). The germline V gene has CDR1 MNHNS and CDR2 SASEGT. The ends were cut back, 1 base at V and 4 bases at J, with 10 bases in the middle. This CDR3 region has 15 residues. In nucleotides, the CDR3 is TGTGCCAGCAGTGAAGGGCCTGGGGGTAATGAAAAACTGTTTTTT. Translation gives CASSEGPGGNEKLFF.